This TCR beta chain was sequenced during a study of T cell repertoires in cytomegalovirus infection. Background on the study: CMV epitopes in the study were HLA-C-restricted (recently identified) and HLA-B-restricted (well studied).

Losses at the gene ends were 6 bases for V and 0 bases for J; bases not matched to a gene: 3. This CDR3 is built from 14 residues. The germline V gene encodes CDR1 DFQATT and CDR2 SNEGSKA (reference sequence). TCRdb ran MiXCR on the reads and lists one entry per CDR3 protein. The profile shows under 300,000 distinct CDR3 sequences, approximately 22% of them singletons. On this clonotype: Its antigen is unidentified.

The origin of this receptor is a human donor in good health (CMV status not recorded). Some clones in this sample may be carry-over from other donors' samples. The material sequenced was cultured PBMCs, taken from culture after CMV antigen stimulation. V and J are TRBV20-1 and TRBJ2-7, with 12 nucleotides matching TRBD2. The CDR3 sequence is CSAKTSGSSYEQYF. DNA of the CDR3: TGCAGTGCAAAGACTAGCGGGAGCTCCTACGAGCAGTACTTC.